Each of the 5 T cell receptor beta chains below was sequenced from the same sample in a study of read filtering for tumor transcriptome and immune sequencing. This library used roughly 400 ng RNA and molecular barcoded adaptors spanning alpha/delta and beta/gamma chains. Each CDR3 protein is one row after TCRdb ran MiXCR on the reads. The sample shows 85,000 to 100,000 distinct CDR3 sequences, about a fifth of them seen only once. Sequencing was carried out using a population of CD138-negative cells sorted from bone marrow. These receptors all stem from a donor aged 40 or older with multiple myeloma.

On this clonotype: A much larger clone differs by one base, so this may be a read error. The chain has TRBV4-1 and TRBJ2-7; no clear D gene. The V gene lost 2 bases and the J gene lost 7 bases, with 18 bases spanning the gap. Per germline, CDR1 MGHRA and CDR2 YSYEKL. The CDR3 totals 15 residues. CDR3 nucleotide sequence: TGCGCCAGCAGCCAAAATCATGGCCCTTGGAGTGAGCAGTACTTC. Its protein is CASSQNHGPWSEQYF.

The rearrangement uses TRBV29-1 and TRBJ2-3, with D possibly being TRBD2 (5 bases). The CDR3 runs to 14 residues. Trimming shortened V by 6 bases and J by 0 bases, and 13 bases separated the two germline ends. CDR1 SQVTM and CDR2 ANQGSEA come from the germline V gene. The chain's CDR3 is CSVQEGPSTDTQYF. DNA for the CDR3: TGCAGCGTGCAAGAGGGCCCTAGCACAGATACGCAGTATTTT.

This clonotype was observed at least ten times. CDR3 DNA: TGTGCCAGCAGCCAAGATTTAATGGCCTACGAGCAGTACTTC. Its translation: CASSQDLMAYEQYF. The V and J genes are TRBV3-1 and TRBJ2-7; unclear D gene. Trimming took off 0 bases at V and 2 bases at J, with 8 bases between the two ends. Germline loops: CDR1 LGHDT, CDR2 YNNKEL (reference sequence). The CDR3 has 14 residues.

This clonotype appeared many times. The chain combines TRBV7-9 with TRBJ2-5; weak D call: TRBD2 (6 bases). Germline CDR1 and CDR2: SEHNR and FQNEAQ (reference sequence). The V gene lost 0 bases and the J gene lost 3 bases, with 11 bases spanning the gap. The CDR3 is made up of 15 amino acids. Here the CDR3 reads CASSLAHGEEETQYF. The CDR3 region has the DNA TGTGCCAGCAGCTTAGCGCATGGGGAGGAAGAGACCCAGTACTTC.

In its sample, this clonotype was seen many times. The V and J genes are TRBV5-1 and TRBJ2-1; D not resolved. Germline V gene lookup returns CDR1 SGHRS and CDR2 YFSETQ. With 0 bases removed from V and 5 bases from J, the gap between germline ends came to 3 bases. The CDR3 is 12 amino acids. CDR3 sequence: CASSLEDNEQFF. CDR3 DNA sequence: TGCGCCAGCAGCTTGGAAGACAATGAGCAGTTCTTC.